This TCR beta chain came from a study of cytomegalovirus exposure and HLA in healthy donors. In germline, CDR1 is SGHTA, CDR2 FQGNSA. Trimming removed 1 base at V and 7 bases at J, with 7 bases between. The CDR3 loop spans 13 amino acids. The PCR had 60 Vbeta and 13 Jbeta primers. The protocol was immunoSEQ multiplex PCR, while the TCRdb copy is restricted to in-frame clones and leaves out a portion. Here the sample spans over 100,000 clones, roughly 77% being singletons. The sample was PBMCs. The rearrangement links TRBV7-2 to TRBJ2-2; no clear D. The origin of this receptor is a man in his thirties or forties in good health and CMV-seronegative. The CDR3: CASSLDHYGELFF. The CDR3 bases are TGTGCCAGCAGCTTAGATCACTACGGGGAGCTGTTTTTT. Full variable domain (outside the CDR3, taken from reference TRBV7-2 and TRBJ2-2): GAGVSQSPSNKVTEKGKDVELRCDPISGHTALYWYRQSLGQGLEFLIYFQGNSAPDKSGLPSDRFSAERTGGSVSTLTIQRTQQEDSAVYLCASSLDHYGELFFGEGSRLTVL.